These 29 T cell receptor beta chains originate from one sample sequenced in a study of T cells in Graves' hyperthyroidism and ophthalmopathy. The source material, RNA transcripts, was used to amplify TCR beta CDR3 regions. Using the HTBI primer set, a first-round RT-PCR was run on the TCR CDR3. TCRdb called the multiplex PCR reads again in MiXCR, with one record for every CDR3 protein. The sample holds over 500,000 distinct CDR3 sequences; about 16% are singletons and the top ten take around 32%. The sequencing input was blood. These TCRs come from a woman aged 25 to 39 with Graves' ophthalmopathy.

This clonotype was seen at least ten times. CDR3: CASSLVWGASEYEQYF. Written as DNA, the CDR3 is TGTGCCAGCAGCTTAGTATGGGGGGCTAGCGAGTACGAGCAGTACTTC. This sequence joins TRBV11-3 and TRBJ2-7; D tentatively fits TRBD1 or TRBD2 (6 bases each). Germline CDR1 reads SGHNT; CDR2 reads YENEEA. This CDR3 has 16 amino acids. V was cut by 1 base and J by 4 bases, with 17 bases left in between.

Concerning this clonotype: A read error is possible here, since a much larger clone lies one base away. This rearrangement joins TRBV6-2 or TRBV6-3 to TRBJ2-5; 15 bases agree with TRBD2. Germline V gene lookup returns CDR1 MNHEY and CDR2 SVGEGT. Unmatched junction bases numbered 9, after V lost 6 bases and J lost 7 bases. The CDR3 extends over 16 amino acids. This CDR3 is CASRPGLAGGKGTQYF. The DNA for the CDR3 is TGTGCCAGCAGACCGGGACTAGCGGGAGGAAAAGGGACCCAGTACTTC.

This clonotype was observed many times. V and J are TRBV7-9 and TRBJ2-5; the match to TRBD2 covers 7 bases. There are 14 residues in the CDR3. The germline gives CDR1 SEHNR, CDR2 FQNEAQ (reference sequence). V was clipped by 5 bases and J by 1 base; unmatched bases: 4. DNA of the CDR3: TGTGCCAGCAGCCGGACTAGAGGCCAAGAGACCCAGTACTTC. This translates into CASSRTRGQETQYF.

The DNA of the CDR3 is TGTGCCTGGAGTTCAGGAGGGGTGCCCCAGCATTTT. Translated, it gives CAWSSGGVPQHF. The chain joins TRBV30 to TRBJ1-5, with a weak D call TRBD1 (5 bases). CDR3 length: 12 amino acids. V shed 2 bases and J shed 9 bases, with 11 bases lying between them. CDR1 is GTSNPN, CDR2 SVGIG, per germline (reference sequence).

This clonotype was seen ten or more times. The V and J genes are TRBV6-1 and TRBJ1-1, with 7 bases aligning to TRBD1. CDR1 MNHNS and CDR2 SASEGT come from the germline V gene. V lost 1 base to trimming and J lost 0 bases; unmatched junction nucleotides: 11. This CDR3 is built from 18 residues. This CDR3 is CASSEEPAVGQLNTEAFF. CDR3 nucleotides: TGTGCCAGCAGTGAAGAACCTGCTGTGGGACAGCTGAACACTGAAGCTTTCTTT.

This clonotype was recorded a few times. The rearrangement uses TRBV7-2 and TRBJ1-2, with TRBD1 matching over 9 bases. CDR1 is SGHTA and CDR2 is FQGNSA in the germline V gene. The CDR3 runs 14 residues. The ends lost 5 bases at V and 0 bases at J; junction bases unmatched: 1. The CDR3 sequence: CASSRDRANYGYTF. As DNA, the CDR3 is TGTGCCAGCAGCCGGGACAGGGCTAACTATGGCTACACCTTC.

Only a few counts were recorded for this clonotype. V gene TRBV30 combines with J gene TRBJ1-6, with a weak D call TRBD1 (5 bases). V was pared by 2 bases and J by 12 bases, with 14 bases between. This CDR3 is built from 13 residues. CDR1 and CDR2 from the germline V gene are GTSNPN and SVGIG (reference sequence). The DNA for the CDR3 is TGTGCCTGGAGTTCCTCGGTGGGGGGACCCCTCCACTTT. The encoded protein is CAWSSSVGGPLHF.

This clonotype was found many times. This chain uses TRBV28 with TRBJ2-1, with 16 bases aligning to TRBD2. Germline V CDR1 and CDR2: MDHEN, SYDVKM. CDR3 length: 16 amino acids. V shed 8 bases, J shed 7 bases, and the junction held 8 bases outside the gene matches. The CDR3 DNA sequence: TGTGCCAGCTTGCGAACGGGACTAGCGGGAGGGAATGAGCAGTTCTTC. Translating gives CASLRTGLAGGNEQFF.

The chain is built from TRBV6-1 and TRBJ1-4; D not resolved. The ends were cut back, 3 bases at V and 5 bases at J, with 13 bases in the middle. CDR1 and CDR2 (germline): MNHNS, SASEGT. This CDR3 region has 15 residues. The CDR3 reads CASSDTGGGNEKLFF. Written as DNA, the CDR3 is TGTGCCAGCAGTGATACCGGAGGAGGGAATGAAAAACTGTTTTTT.

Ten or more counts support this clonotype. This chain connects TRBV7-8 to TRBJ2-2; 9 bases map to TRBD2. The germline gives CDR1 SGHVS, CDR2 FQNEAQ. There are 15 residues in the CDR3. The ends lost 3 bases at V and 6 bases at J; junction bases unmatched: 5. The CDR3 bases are TGTGCCAGCAGCTTTAGCGGGAGCGAGGCCGGGGAGCTGTTTTTT. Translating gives CASSFSGSEAGELFF.

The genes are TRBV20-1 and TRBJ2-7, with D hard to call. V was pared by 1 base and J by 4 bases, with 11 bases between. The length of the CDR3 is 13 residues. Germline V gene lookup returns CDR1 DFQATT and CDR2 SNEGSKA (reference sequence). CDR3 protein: CSARGVYSYEQYF. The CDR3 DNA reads TGCAGTGCTAGAGGTGTTTACAGTTACGAGCAGTACTTC.

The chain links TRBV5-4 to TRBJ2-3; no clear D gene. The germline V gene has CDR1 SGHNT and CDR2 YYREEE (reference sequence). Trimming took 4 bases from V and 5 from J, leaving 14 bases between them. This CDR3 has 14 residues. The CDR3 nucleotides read TGTGCCAGCAGCCCAGACATGTCCGGAGATACGCAGTATTTT. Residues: CASSPDMSGDTQYF.

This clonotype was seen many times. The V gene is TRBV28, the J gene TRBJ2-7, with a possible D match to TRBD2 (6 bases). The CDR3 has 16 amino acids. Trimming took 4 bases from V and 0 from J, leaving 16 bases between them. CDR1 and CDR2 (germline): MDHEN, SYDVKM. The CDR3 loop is CASSSPRDGSSYEQYF. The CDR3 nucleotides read TGTGCCAGCAGTTCCCCCAGGGACGGGAGCTCCTACGAGCAGTACTTC.

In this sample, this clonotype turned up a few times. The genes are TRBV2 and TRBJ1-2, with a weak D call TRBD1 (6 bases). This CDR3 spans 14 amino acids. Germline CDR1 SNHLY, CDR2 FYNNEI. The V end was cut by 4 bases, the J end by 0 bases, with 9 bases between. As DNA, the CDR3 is TGTGCCAGCAGTGGGGGGGCCTCTAACTATGGCTACACCTTC. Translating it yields CASSGGASNYGYTF.

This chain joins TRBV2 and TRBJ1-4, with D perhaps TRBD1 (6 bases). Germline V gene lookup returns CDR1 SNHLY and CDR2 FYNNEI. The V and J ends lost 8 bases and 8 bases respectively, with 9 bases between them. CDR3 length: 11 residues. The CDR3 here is CASEGGEKLFF. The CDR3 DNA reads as TGTGCCAGCGAGGGGGGCGAAAAACTGTTTTTT.

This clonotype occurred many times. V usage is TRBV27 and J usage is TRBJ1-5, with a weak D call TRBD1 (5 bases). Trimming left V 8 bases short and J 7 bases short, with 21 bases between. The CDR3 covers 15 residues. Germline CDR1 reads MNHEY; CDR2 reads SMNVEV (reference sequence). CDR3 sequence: CASALSGRGRQPQHF. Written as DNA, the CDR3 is TGTGCCAGCGCGTTATCAGGGAGGGGTCGGCAGCCCCAGCATTTT.

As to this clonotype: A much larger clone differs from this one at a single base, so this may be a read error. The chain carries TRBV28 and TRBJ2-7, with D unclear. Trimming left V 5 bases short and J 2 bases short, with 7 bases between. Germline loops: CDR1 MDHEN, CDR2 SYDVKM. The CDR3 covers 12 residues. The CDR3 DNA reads TGTGCCAGCAGTGTCAGTGCCTACGAGCAGTACTTC. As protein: CASSVSAYEQYF.

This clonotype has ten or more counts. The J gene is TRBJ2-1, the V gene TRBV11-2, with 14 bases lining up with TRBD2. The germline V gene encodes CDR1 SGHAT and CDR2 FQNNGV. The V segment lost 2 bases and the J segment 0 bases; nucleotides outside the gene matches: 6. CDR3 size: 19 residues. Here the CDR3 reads CASSLREGLAGGSYNEQFF. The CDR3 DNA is TGTGCCAGCAGCTTACGGGAAGGACTAGCGGGAGGCTCCTACAATGAGCAGTTCTTC. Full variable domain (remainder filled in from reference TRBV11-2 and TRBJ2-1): EAGVAQSPRYKIIEKRQSVAFWCNPISGHATLYWYQQILGQGPKLLIQFQNNGVVDDSQLPKDRFSAERLKGVDSTLKIQPAKLEDSAVYLCASSLREGLAGGSYNEQFFGPGTRLTVL.

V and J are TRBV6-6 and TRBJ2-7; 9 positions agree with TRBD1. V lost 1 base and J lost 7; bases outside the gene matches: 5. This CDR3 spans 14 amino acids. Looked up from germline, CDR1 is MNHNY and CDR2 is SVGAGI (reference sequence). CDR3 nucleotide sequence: TGTGCCAGCAGTTACTTCGGACAGGGGAGAGAGCAGTACTTC. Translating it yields CASSYFGQGREQYF.

CDR3 sequence: CASSLFDRDSDSPLHF. CDR3 sequence (DNA): TGTGCCAGCAGCTTATTTGACAGGGACAGTGATTCACCCCTCCACTTT. This rearrangement joins TRBV7-2 to TRBJ1-6, with 7 bases that match TRBD1. The germline V gene has CDR1 SGHTA and CDR2 FQGNSA. After removal of 2 bases from V and 8 bases from J, the junction contained 9 bases not matched to a gene. The length of the CDR3 is 16 residues.

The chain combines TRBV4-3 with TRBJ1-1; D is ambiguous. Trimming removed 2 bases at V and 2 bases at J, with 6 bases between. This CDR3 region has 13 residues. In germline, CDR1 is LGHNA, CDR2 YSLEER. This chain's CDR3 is CASSQWANTEAFF. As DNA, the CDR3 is TGCGCCAGCAGCCAATGGGCTAACACTGAAGCTTTCTTT.

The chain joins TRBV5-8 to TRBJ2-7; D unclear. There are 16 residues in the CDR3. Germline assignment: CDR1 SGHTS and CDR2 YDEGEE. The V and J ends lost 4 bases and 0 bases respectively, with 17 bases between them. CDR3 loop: CASSPPVAHSSYEQYF. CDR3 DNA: TGTGCCAGCAGCCCGCCCGTAGCTCATAGCTCCTACGAGCAGTACTTC.

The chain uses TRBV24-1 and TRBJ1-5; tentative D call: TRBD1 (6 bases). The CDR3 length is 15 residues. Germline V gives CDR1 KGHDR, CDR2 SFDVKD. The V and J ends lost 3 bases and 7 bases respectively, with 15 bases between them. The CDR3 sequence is CATSDATGAWQPQHF. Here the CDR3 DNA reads TGTGCCACCAGTGATGCCACGGGGGCCTGGCAGCCCCAGCATTTT.

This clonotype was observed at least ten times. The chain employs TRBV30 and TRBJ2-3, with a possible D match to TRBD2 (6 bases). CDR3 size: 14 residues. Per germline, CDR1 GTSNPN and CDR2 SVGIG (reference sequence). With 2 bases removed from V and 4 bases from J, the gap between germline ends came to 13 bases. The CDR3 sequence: CAWSRMGGADTQYF. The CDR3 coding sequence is TGTGCCTGGAGTCGAATGGGGGGTGCAGATACGCAGTATTTT.

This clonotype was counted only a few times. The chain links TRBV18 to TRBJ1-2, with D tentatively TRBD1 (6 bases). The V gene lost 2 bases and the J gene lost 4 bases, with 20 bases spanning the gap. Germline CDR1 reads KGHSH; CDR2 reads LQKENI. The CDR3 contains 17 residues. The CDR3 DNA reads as TGTGCCAGCTCACCATCGCTTTCTTGGGACACCCCCTATGGCTACACCTTC. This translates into CASSPSLSWDTPYGYTF.

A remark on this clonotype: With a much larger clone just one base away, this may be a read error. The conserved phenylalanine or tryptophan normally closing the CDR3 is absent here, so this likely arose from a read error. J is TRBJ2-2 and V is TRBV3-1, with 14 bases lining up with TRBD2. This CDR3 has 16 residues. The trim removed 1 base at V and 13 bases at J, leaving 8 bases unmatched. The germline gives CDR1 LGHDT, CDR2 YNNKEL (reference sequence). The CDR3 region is CASSQAPGLAGVLLFL. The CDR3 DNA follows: TGTGCCAGCAGCCAAGCCCCGGGACTAGCGGGAGTGTTGCTGTTTCTT.

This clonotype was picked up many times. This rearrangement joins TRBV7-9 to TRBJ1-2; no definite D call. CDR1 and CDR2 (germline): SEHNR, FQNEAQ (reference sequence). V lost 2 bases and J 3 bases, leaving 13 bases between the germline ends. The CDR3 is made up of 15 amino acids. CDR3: CASSLRDGRDYGYTF. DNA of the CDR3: TGTGCCAGCAGCTTAAGAGACGGGAGGGACTATGGCTACACCTTC.

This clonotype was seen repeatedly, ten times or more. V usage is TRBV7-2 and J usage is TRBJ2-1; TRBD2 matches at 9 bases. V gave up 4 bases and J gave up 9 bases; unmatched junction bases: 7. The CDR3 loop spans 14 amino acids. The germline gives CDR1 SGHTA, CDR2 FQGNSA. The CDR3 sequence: CASSSTGLASEQFF. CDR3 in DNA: TGTGCCAGCAGCTCAACGGGACTAGCCTCTGAGCAGTTCTTC.

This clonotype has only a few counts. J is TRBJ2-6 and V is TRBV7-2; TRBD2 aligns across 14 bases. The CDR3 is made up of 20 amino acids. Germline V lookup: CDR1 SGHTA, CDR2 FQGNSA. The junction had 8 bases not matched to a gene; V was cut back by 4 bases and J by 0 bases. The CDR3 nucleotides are TGTGCCAGCAGCTGGCCGGGACTAGCGGGAGATTTCTCTGGGGCCAACGTCCTGACTTTC. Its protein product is CASSWPGLAGDFSGANVLTF. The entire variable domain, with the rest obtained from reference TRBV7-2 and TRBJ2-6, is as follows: GAGVSQSPSNKVTEKGKDVELRCDPISGHTALYWYRQSLGQGLEFLIYFQGNSAPDKSGLPSDRFSAERTGGSVSTLTIQRTQQEDSAVYLCASSWPGLAGDFSGANVLTFGAGSRLTVL.